Reported below is one TCR beta chain. This sample stems from a study of blood T cell repertoires in COVID-19. The table came from immunoSEQ multiplex PCR; TCRdb's copy has only in-frame clones and leaves some out. Among under 300,000 clones listed, around 90% were seen once. The CDR3 sequence is 15 residues long. The V end lost 5 bases, the J end lost 8 bases, and 16 bases lay between the germline ends. The germline CDR1 and CDR2 sequences are LNHDA and SQIVND (reference sequence). The clonotype originates from a man aged 25-45 years with COVID-19, enrolled during active disease. What was sequenced was peripheral blood. This rearrangement joins TRBV19 to TRBJ1-6, with D possibly matching TRBD1 (5 bases). CDR3 nucleotide sequence: TGTGCCAGTAGTGAACAGGCGAAGAGGTATTCACCCCTCCACTTT. Protein sequence: CASSEQAKRYSPLHF.